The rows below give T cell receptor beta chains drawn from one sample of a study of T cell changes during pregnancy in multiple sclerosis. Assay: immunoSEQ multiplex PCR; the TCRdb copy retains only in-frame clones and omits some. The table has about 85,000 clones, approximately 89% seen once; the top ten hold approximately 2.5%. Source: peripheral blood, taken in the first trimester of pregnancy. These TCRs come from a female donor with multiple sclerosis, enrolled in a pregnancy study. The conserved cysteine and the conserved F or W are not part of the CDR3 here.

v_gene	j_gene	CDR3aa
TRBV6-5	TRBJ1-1	ASSYLPGGWNTEAF
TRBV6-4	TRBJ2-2	ASSDGLANTGELF
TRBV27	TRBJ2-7	ASSYRGSPPGGKQY
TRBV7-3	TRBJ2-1	ASSLRVEAYNEQF
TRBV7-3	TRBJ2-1	ASSRDFGNYNEQF
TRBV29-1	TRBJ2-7	SVDQDRECCLSYEQY
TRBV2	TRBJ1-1	ASSEYRGMNTEAF
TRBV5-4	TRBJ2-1	ASSSGTSGGQVQF
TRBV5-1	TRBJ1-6	ASSTGQGKSPLH
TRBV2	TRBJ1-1	ASSDRGMNTEAF
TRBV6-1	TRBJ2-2	ASSSGLNTGELF
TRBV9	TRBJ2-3	ASSGHGDSPFGTQY
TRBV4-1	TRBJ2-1	ASSQWDYEKIEQF
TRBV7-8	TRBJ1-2	ASSLVGSSFGYT
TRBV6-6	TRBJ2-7	ASSYAEGGGEQY
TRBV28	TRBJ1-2	ASSFGRGTNYGYT